Detailed here is one T cell receptor beta chain. There are a few counts of this clonotype. Its antigen target is currently unknown. No much larger clonotype is one base removed from it; base qualities were not supplied. The data originate from a study of patients and donors after allogeneic stem cell transplantation (dated by TCRdb to 2018 to 2020). Library construction relied on RT-PCR. Sequencing took place on a NextSeq 550. Using fastp trimming at Q25 and MiXCR clonotype assembly, TCRdb reanalyzed the public sequencing data and kept in-frame beta chains. CDR3 protein duplicates are merged, each entry listing the most common genes and DNA. This sample holds 190,000 or so distinct CDR3 sequences; around 40% were observed only once. Roughly 12% of the sample goes to the ten largest clones. CDR1 and CDR2, looked up from the germline V gene, are SGHDN and FVKESK. The CDR3, from cysteine to phenylalanine, totals 15 residues. Just the 45-base CDR3 DNA is kept, in frame starting at base 1. Trimming accounts for 1 base at V and 3 bases at J, while the number of junction bases matched to no gene is 4.

The sequence links TRBV14 to TRBJ1-1; 8 nucleotides in the junction match TRBD1. The clonotype comes from a human donor who was either an allogeneic HSCT recipient or a stem cell or donor lymphocyte infusion donor (not recorded which). It is not recorded whose cells these are; they may come from a transplant donor. What was sequenced was blood, either unsorted or a sorted T cell fraction (not recorded which). The base sequence is TGTGCCAGCAGCCAAGGACAGGGGAGTGACACTGAAGCTTTCTTT. Its coded protein is CASSQGQGSDTEAFF.